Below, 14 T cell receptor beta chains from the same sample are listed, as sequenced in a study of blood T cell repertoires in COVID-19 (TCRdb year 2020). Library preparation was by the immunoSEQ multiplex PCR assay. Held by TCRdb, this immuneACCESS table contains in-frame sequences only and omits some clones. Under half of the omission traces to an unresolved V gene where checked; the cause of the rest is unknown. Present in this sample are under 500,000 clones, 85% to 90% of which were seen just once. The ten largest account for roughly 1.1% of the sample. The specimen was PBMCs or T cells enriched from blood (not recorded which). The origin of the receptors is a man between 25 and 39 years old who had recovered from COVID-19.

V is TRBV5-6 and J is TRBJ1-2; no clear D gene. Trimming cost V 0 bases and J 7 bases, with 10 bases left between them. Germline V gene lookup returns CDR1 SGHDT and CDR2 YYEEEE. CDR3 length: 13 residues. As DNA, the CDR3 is TGTGCCAGCAGCTTGGCCGCTGGCGGTGGCTACACCTTC. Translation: CASSLAAGGGYTF.

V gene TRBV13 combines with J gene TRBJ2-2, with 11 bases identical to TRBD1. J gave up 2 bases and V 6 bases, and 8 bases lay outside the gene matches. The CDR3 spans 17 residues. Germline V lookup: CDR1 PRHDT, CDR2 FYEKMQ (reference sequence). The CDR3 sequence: CASRPGGQGDNTGELFF. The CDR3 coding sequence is TGTGCCAGCAGGCCCGGGGGACAGGGGGACAACACCGGGGAGCTGTTTTTT.

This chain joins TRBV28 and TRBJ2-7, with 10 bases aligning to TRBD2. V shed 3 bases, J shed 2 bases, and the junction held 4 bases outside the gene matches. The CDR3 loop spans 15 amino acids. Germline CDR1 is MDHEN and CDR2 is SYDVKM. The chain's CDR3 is CASSFGTSATYEQYF. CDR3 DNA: TGTGCCAGCAGTTTCGGGACTAGCGCAACCTACGAGCAGTACTTC.

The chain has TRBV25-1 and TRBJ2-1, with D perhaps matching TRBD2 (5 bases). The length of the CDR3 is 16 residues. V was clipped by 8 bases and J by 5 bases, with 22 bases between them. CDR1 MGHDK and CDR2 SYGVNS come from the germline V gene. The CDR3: CASRPLRGSAHNEQFF. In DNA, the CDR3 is TGTGCCAGCCGACCCCTCCGGGGTAGCGCGCACAATGAGCAGTTCTTC.

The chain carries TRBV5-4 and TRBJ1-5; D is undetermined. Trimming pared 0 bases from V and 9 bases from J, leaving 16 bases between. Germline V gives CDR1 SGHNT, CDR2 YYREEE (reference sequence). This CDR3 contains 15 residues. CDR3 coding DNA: TGTGCCAGCAGCTTGGATAAATCCCCTGGCACGCCCCAGCATTTT. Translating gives CASSLDKSPGTPQHF.

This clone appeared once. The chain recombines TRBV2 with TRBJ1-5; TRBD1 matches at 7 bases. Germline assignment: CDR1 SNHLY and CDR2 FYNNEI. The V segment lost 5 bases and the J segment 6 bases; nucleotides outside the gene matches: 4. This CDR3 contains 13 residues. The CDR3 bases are TGTGCCAGCAGTAAAGGGGGCATTCAGCCCCAGCATTTT. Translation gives CASSKGGIQPQHF.

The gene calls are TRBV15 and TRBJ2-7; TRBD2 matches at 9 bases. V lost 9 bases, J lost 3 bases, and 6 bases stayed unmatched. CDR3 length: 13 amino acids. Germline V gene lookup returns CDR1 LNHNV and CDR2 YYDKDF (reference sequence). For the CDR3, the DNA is TGTGCCACGAGGCCTAGCGGGAACTACGAGCAGTACTTC. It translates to CATRPSGNYEQYF.

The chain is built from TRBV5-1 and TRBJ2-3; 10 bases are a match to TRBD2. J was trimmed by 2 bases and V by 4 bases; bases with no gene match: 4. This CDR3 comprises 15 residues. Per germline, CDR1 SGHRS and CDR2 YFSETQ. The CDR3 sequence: CASSELAGNTDTQYF. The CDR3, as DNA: TGCGCCAGCAGCGAACTAGCGGGGAACACAGATACGCAGTATTTT. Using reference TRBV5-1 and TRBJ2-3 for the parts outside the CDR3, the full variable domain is KAGVTQTPRYLIKTRGQQVTLSCSPISGHRSVSWYQQTPGQGLQFLFEYFSETQRNKGNFPGRFSGRQFSNSRSEMNVSTLELGDSALYLCASSELAGNTDTQYFGPGTRLTVL.

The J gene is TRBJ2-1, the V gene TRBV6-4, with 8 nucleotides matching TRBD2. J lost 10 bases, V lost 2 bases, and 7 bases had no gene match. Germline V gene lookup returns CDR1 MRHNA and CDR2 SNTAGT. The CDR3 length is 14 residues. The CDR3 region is CASSDRPSGGEQFF. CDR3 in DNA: TGTGCCAGCAGTGACCGACCATCGGGGGGGGAGCAGTTCTTC.

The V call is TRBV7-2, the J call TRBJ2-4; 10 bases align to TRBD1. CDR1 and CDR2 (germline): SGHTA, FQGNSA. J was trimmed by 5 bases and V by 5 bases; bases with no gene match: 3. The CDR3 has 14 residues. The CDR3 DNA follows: TGTGCCAGCAGCAGGGACAGGGGCCAAAACATTCAGTACTTC. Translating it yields CASSRDRGQNIQYF.

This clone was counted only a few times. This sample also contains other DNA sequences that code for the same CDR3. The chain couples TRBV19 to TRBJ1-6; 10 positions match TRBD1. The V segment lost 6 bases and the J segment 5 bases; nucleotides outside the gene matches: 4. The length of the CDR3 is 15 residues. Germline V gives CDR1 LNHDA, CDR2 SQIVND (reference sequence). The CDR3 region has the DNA TGTGCCAGTAGCCGGACAGGGGGAAATAATTCACCCCTCCACTTT. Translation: CASSRTGGNNSPLHF.

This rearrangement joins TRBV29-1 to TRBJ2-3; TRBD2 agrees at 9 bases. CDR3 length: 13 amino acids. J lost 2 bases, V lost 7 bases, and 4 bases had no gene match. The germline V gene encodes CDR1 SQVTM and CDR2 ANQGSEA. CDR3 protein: CSGLAGNTDTQYF. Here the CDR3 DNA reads TGCAGCGGTCTAGCGGGGAACACAGATACGCAGTATTTT.

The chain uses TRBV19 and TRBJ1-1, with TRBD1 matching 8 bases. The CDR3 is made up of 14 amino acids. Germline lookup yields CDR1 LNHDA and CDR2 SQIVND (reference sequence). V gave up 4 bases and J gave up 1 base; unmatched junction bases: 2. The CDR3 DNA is TGTGCCAGTAGTAAGGACAGGGCGAACACTGAAGCTTTCTTT. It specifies CASSKDRANTEAFF.

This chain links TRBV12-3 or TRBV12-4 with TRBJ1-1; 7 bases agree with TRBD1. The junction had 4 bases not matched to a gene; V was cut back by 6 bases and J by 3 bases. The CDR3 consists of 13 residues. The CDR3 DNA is TGTGCCAGCAGACCGCAGGGGGACACTGAAGCTTTCTTT. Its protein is CASRPQGDTEAFF.